This is a list of T cell receptor beta chains from one sample in a study of response to subunit inactivated influenza vaccine. TCRdb itself ran the RT-PCR reads through MiXCR, one entry per CDR3 protein. The table has 150,000 to 200,000 distinct CDR3 sequences, roughly 12% seen once. This sample also belongs to another study, concerning T cells expressing NK-cell markers.

The material was CD8+ T cells sorted from PBMCs, obtained about 13 days after vaccination. Source of these receptors: a man aged 45-65 years who received an inactivated influenza vaccine. CDR3s include the opening cysteine and the closing phenylalanine or tryptophan. Fields, in order: D gene, J gene, V gene, clone size, CDR3 DNA, CDR3 protein. D genes are given only for firm matches. Size tells how often a clone was seen (once, few, many) or the class of an expanded clone, and some rows leave it out.

d_call: TRBD1; j_call: TRBJ2-7; v_call: TRBV14; clone_size: few; cdr3_nt: TGTGCCAGCAGCCATTCAGGGGGAGCCTACGAGCAGTACTTC; cdr3_aa: CASSHSGGAYEQYF
d_call: .; j_call: TRBJ2-2; v_call: TRBV2; clone_size: .; cdr3_nt: TGTGCCAGCAGTGCTCTCTGGGACACCGGGGAGCTGTTTTTT; cdr3_aa: CASSALWDTGELFF
d_call: .; j_call: TRBJ2-5; v_call: TRBV2; clone_size: few; cdr3_nt: TGTGCCAGCAGTGACGTGGAGCAAGAGACCCAGTACTTC; cdr3_aa: CASSDVEQETQYF
d_call: TRBD2; j_call: TRBJ2-1; v_call: TRBV7-9; clone_size: few; cdr3_nt: TGTGCCAGCAGCAGGATAGCGGGAGGGCTTCTCAATGAGCAGTTCTTC; cdr3_aa: CASSRIAGGLLNEQFF
d_call: TRBD1; j_call: TRBJ2-6; v_call: TRBV7-6; clone_size: few; cdr3_nt: TGTGCCAGCAGCTTAGAAGGGACAGTGAGCTCTGGGGCCAACGTCCTGACTTTC; cdr3_aa: CASSLEGTVSSGANVLTF
d_call: .; j_call: TRBJ1-1; v_call: TRBV29-1; clone_size: .; cdr3_nt: TGCAGCGTTGAAGATCGGTCCAGGGGATCTGAAGCTTTCTTT; cdr3_aa: CSVEDRSRGSEAFF
d_call: .; j_call: TRBJ2-1; v_call: TRBV27; clone_size: many; cdr3_nt: TGTGCCAGCAGTTTAGTTGGGGCGTTACATGAGCAGTTCTTC; cdr3_aa: CASSLVGALHEQFF
d_call: .; j_call: TRBJ2-3; v_call: TRBV6-5; clone_size: many; cdr3_nt: TGTGCCAGCAGTTACTCACAGGGCCGCGCAGATACGCAGTATTTT; cdr3_aa: CASSYSQGRADTQYF
d_call: .; j_call: TRBJ2-5; v_call: TRBV5-1; clone_size: few; cdr3_nt: TGCGCCAGCAGCGGGTGGGCCCCCCAAGAGACCCAGTACTTC; cdr3_aa: CASSGWAPQETQYF
d_call: .; j_call: TRBJ2-1; v_call: TRBV6-5; clone_size: .; cdr3_nt: TGTGCCAGCAGTTACGAAGGGTCGTTCCTAACCTACAATGAGCAGTTCTTC; cdr3_aa: CASSYEGSFLTYNEQFF
d_call: .; j_call: TRBJ2-2; v_call: TRBV15; clone_size: few; cdr3_nt: TGTGCCACCAGCAGAGAGTACCAGGGACTTAACACCGGGGAGCTGTTTTTT; cdr3_aa: CATSREYQGLNTGELFF
d_call: .; j_call: TRBJ2-7; v_call: TRBV5-2; clone_size: .; cdr3_nt: TGTGCCATGGGCCACGGGCTAGACTCTAACGAGCAGTACTTC; cdr3_aa: CAMGHGLDSNEQYF
d_call: .; j_call: TRBJ1-4; v_call: TRBV20-1; clone_size: .; cdr3_nt: TGCAGTGCTAGAGACATCAAGGAGACGGATGAAAAACTGTTTTTT; cdr3_aa: CSARDIKETDEKLFF
d_call: .; j_call: TRBJ2-4; v_call: TRBV6-2/TRBV6-3; clone_size: .; cdr3_nt: TGTGCCAGCAGTTACCCGGCGGGGGCCGGCAAAAACATTCAGTACTTC; cdr3_aa: CASSYPAGAGKNIQYF
d_call: .; j_call: TRBJ2-5; v_call: TRBV9; clone_size: once; cdr3_nt: TGTGCCAGCAGCGTAGGAGGTCGGGGCCAAGAGACCCAGTACTTC; cdr3_aa: CASSVGGRGQETQYF
d_call: TRBD1; j_call: TRBJ2-2; v_call: TRBV4-1; clone_size: .; cdr3_nt: TGCGCCAGCAGCCAAGGTCGGGACAGGGCTAGTACGAACACCGGGGAGCTGTTTTTT; cdr3_aa: CASSQGRDRASTNTGELFF
d_call: .; j_call: TRBJ2-2; v_call: TRBV10-1; clone_size: few; cdr3_nt: TGCGCCAGCAGTGAGTGGGGGGCCGATACCGGGGAGCTGTTTTTT; cdr3_aa: CASSEWGADTGELFF
d_call: TRBD2; j_call: TRBJ2-1; v_call: TRBV11-1; clone_size: many; cdr3_nt: TGTGCCAGCAGCGAGACCGGGACTAGCGGGCAGTCCCTATACAATGAGCAGTTCTTC; cdr3_aa: CASSETGTSGQSLYNEQFF
d_call: TRBD2; j_call: TRBJ2-7; v_call: TRBV7-2; clone_size: few; cdr3_nt: TGTGCCAGCAGCTTGGCAGGCGGGAGCGAGCAGTACTTC; cdr3_aa: CASSLAGGSEQYF
d_call: .; j_call: TRBJ2-2; v_call: TRBV15; clone_size: few; cdr3_nt: TGTGCCACCAGCAGAGCCAGGGAAGCCGGGGAGCTGTTTTTT; cdr3_aa: CATSRAREAGELFF
d_call: .; j_call: TRBJ1-1; v_call: TRBV12-3/TRBV12-4; clone_size: many; cdr3_nt: TGTGCCAGCAGTAACCCTGACGAAGCGAACACTGAAGCTTTCTTT; cdr3_aa: CASSNPDEANTEAFF
d_call: TRBD2; j_call: TRBJ2-7; v_call: TRBV7-8; clone_size: .; cdr3_nt: TGTGCCAGCAGCTTAGTGGGCGGGAGTTTCGACGAGCAGTACTTC; cdr3_aa: CASSLVGGSFDEQYF
d_call: .; j_call: TRBJ2-2; v_call: TRBV6-2/TRBV6-3; clone_size: few; cdr3_nt: TGTGCCAGCAGTTACCCGCAGGGGGAGGCCGGGGAGCTGTTTTTT; cdr3_aa: CASSYPQGEAGELFF
d_call: .; j_call: TRBJ1-1; v_call: TRBV20-1; clone_size: few; cdr3_nt: TGCAGTGCTATCCCCCGGGGGAACACTGAAGCTTTCTTT; cdr3_aa: CSAIPRGNTEAFF
d_call: TRBD2; j_call: TRBJ2-5; v_call: TRBV7-8; clone_size: few; cdr3_nt: TGTGCCAGCAGCTTAGTTCGGCCTAGCGGGAGGGGAGAGACCCAGTACTTC; cdr3_aa: CASSLVRPSGRGETQYF
d_call: TRBD1; j_call: TRBJ1-1; v_call: TRBV27; clone_size: .; cdr3_nt: TGTGCCAGCAGTTTTGCCAGAACAGGGGGCTCTGAAGCTTTCTTT; cdr3_aa: CASSFARTGGSEAFF
d_call: .; j_call: TRBJ2-1; v_call: TRBV20-1; clone_size: .; cdr3_nt: TGCAGTGCTAGAGATCGTTGGGCCATTTACAATGAGCAGTTCTTC; cdr3_aa: CSARDRWAIYNEQFF
d_call: TRBD1; j_call: TRBJ1-2; v_call: TRBV5-6; clone_size: .; cdr3_nt: TGTGCCAGCAGCTTACCATCAGGGGGAGAGGACTATGGCTACACCTTC; cdr3_aa: CASSLPSGGEDYGYTF
d_call: .; j_call: TRBJ2-5; v_call: TRBV12-3/TRBV12-4; clone_size: few; cdr3_nt: TGTGCCAGCAGTTCCGAAGAGACCCAGTACTTC; cdr3_aa: CASSSEETQYF
d_call: TRBD1; j_call: TRBJ1-2; v_call: TRBV30; clone_size: .; cdr3_nt: TGTGCCTGCGTACAGGGGAACTATGGCTACACCTTC; cdr3_aa: CACVQGNYGYTF
d_call: TRBD2; j_call: TRBJ2-1; v_call: TRBV7-8; clone_size: .; cdr3_nt: TGTGCCAGCAGGCAGGGACTAGCGGGGGACTCCTACAATGAGCAGTTCTTC; cdr3_aa: CASRQGLAGDSYNEQFF
d_call: TRBD1; j_call: TRBJ2-6; v_call: TRBV7-2; clone_size: few; cdr3_nt: TGTGCCAGCAGCGTTTGGACAGGGTTTGGGGCCAACGTCCTGACTTTC; cdr3_aa: CASSVWTGFGANVLTF
d_call: .; j_call: TRBJ2-5; v_call: TRBV11-2; clone_size: few; cdr3_nt: TGTGCCAGCAGCTCCTGGAGTAGCGACGGACAAGAGACCCAGTACTTC; cdr3_aa: CASSSWSSDGQETQYF
d_call: TRBD2; j_call: TRBJ2-7; v_call: TRBV6-5; clone_size: .; cdr3_nt: TGTGCCAGCAGTTACTCCGGGACTAGCGTCGACGAGCAGTACTTC; cdr3_aa: CASSYSGTSVDEQYF
d_call: TRBD2; j_call: TRBJ2-7; v_call: TRBV3-1; clone_size: .; cdr3_nt: TGTGCCAGCAGCCGGCTAGCGGGAGACTACGAGCAGTACTTC; cdr3_aa: CASSRLAGDYEQYF
d_call: .; j_call: TRBJ2-1; v_call: TRBV6-5; clone_size: .; cdr3_nt: TGTGCCAGCAGTTACTCGTTTGGGCAGGGTCCCTACAATGAGCAGTTCTTC; cdr3_aa: CASSYSFGQGPYNEQFF
d_call: .; j_call: TRBJ2-2; v_call: TRBV6-1; clone_size: .; cdr3_nt: TGTGCCAGCAGTGAAGACGGCACCGGGGAGCTGTTTTTT; cdr3_aa: CASSEDGTGELFF
d_call: .; j_call: TRBJ2-7; v_call: TRBV20-1; clone_size: .; cdr3_nt: TGCAGTGCCCCCACGGTTACTCTCTACGAGCAGTACTTC; cdr3_aa: CSAPTVTLYEQYF
d_call: TRBD1; j_call: TRBJ2-5; v_call: TRBV20-1; clone_size: .; cdr3_nt: TGCAGTGCTGACGCCGGGACAGGGCAAGAGACCCAGTACTTC; cdr3_aa: CSADAGTGQETQYF
d_call: TRBD2; j_call: TRBJ2-7; v_call: TRBV29-1; clone_size: many; cdr3_nt: TGCAGCGTTGAAGATGCGGGGACTAGCGACCACGAGCAGTACTTC; cdr3_aa: CSVEDAGTSDHEQYF
d_call: .; j_call: TRBJ1-2; v_call: TRBV4-3; clone_size: .; cdr3_nt: TGCGCCAGCAGCCAAGATACGGACGGTTCCTATGGCTACACCTTC; cdr3_aa: CASSQDTDGSYGYTF
d_call: .; j_call: TRBJ2-7; v_call: TRBV7-8; clone_size: .; cdr3_nt: TGTGCCAGCAGCTCGTCACCCGGGACACCCCGAGAGGGGCGGGAGCAGTACTTC; cdr3_aa: CASSSSPGTPREGREQYF
d_call: .; j_call: TRBJ2-5; v_call: TRBV15; clone_size: few; cdr3_nt: TGTGCCACCAGCAGAGATCGGACCCAAGAGACCCAGTACTTC; cdr3_aa: CATSRDRTQETQYF
d_call: .; j_call: TRBJ2-2; v_call: TRBV29-1; clone_size: .; cdr3_nt: TGCAGCGTCATTTGGGGGAGCACCGGGGAGCTGTTTTTT; cdr3_aa: CSVIWGSTGELFF
d_call: .; j_call: TRBJ2-7; v_call: TRBV7-9; clone_size: many; cdr3_nt: TGTGCCAGCAGCTTAGCGCTTACAGGGCAATCCTACGAGCAGTACTTC; cdr3_aa: CASSLALTGQSYEQYF
d_call: .; j_call: TRBJ2-5; v_call: TRBV3-1; clone_size: few; cdr3_nt: TGTGCCAGCAGCCAAGCCAGGGAGCATCAAGAGACCCAGTACTTC; cdr3_aa: CASSQAREHQETQYF
d_call: .; j_call: TRBJ1-1; v_call: TRBV27; clone_size: few; cdr3_nt: TGTGCCAGCAGTTTATTGGGCAGTTTGAACACTGAAGCTTTCTTT; cdr3_aa: CASSLLGSLNTEAFF
d_call: TRBD2; j_call: TRBJ2-2; v_call: TRBV25-1; clone_size: .; cdr3_nt: TGTGCCAGCACTAGCGGGGGCCGGGAGCTGTTTTTT; cdr3_aa: CASTSGGRELFF
d_call: .; j_call: TRBJ2-3; v_call: TRBV4-1; clone_size: .; cdr3_nt: TGCGCCAGCAGCCAAGAAGGGGATACGCAGTATTTT; cdr3_aa: CASSQEGDTQYF
d_call: TRBD1; j_call: TRBJ2-5; v_call: TRBV7-2; clone_size: many; cdr3_nt: TGTGCCAGCAGCTTCCCGGGACAGAGACAAGAGACCCAGTACTTC; cdr3_aa: CASSFPGQRQETQYF
d_call: .; j_call: TRBJ2-3; v_call: TRBV20-1; clone_size: .; cdr3_nt: TGCAGTGCTAGAAAGCTAGCCGATAACACAGATACGCAGTATTTT; cdr3_aa: CSARKLADNTDTQYF
d_call: TRBD1; j_call: TRBJ1-5; v_call: TRBV7-2; clone_size: .; cdr3_nt: TGTGCCAGCAGCCCTGACAGGGAGTATAGCAATCAGCCCCAGCATTTT; cdr3_aa: CASSPDREYSNQPQHF
d_call: .; j_call: TRBJ1-2; v_call: TRBV16; clone_size: .; cdr3_nt: TGTGCCAGCCTAAAGCCGGGGGGCGGCTATGGCTACACCTTC; cdr3_aa: CASLKPGGGYGYTF
d_call: .; j_call: TRBJ2-7; v_call: TRBV4-1; clone_size: few; cdr3_nt: TGCGCCAGCAGCCAAGAAAAGGGGGGGCTGAGCGAGCAGTACTTC; cdr3_aa: CASSQEKGGLSEQYF
d_call: .; j_call: TRBJ1-2; v_call: TRBV21-1; clone_size: many; cdr3_nt: TGTGCCAGCAGCAAAGACCCAGAAAACTATGGCTACACCTTC; cdr3_aa: CASSKDPENYGYTF
d_call: TRBD1; j_call: TRBJ2-3; v_call: TRBV28; clone_size: few; cdr3_nt: TGTGCCAGCAGTCGACAGGGGTTAAGAGATACGCAGTATTTT; cdr3_aa: CASSRQGLRDTQYF
d_call: TRBD1; j_call: TRBJ2-7; v_call: TRBV7-8; clone_size: .; cdr3_nt: TGTGCCAGCAGCTTAGTGGGCAGGGGGAATGGGCAGTACTTC; cdr3_aa: CASSLVGRGNGQYF
d_call: .; j_call: TRBJ2-1; v_call: TRBV28; clone_size: .; cdr3_nt: TGTGCCAGCAATCAAGGCGCGCGGGGAACGAGAAACAATGAGCAGTTCTTC; cdr3_aa: CASNQGARGTRNNEQFF
d_call: .; j_call: TRBJ1-5; v_call: TRBV24-1; clone_size: few; cdr3_nt: TGTGCCACCAGTGATCCGACGACAGATCAGCCCCAGCATTTT; cdr3_aa: CATSDPTTDQPQHF